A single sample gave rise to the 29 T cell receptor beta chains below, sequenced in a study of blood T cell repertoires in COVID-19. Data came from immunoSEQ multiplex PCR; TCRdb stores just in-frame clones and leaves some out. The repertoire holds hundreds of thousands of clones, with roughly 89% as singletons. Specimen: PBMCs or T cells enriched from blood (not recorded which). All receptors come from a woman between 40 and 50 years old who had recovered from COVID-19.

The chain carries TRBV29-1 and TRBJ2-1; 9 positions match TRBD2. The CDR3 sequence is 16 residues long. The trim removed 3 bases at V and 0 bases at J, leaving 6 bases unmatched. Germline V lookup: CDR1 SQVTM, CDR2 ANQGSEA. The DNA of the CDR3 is TGCAGCGTTGAGGAGGGACTAGCTATCTCCTACAATGAGCAGTTCTTC. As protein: CSVEEGLAISYNEQFF.

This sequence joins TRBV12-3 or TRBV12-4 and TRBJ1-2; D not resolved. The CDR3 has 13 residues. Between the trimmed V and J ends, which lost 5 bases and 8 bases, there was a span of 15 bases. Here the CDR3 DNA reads TGTGCCAGCAGTGGACCGGGGATGGGGGGCTACACCTTC. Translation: CASSGPGMGGYTF.

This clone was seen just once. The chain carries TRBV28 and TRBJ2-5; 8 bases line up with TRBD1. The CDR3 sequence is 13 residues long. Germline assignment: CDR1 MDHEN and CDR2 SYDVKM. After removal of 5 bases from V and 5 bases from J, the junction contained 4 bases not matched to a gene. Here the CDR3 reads CASSPQGAETQYF. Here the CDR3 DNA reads TGTGCCAGCAGTCCCCAGGGGGCGGAGACCCAGTACTTC. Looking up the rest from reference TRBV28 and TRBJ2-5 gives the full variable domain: DVKVTQSSRYLVKRTGEKVFLECVQDMDHENMFWYRQDPGLGLRLIYFSYDVKMKEKGDIPEGYSVSREKKERFSLILESASTNQTSMYLCASSPQGAETQYFGPGTRLLVL.

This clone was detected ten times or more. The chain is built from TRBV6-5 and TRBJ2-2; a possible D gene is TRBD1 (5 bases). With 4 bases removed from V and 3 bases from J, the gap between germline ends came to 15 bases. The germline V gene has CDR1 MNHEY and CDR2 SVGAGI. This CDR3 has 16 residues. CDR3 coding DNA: TGTGCCAGCAGTTTGTCCCAGGCAGGGCACACCGGGGAGCTGTTTTTT. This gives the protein CASSLSQAGHTGELFF.

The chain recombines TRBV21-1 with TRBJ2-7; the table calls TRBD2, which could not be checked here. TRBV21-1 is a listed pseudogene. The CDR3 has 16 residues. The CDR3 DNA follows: TGTGCCAGCAGCAAAGGCAGGCTAGGGACTACCTACGAGCAGTACGTC. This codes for CASSKGRLGTTYEQYV.

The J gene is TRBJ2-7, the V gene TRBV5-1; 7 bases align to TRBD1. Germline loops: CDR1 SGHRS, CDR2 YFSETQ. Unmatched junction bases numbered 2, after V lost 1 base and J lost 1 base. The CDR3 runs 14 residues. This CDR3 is CASSLSRGSYEQYV. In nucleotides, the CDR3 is TGCGCCAGCAGCTTGTCCAGGGGGTCCTACGAGCAGTACGTC.

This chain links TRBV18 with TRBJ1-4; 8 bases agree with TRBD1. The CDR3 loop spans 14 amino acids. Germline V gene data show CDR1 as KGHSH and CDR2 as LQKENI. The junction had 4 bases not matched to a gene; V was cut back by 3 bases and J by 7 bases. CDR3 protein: CASSPTGAGEKLFF. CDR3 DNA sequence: TGTGCCAGCTCACCGACAGGGGCAGGTGAAAAACTGTTTTTT.

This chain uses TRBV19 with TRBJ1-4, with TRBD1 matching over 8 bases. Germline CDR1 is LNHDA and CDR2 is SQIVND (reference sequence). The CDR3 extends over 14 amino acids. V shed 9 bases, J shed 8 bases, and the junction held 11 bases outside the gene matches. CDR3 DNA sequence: TGTGCCAGCCGACCCGGACAGGGTGGAGAAAAACTGTTTTTT. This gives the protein CASRPGQGGEKLFF.

The CDR3, as DNA: TGTGCCAGCAGCTTAGGGACAGGGAGCTCCTACGAGCAGTACGTC. Amino acids: CASSLGTGSSYEQYV. V usage is TRBV5-6 and J usage is TRBJ2-7, with 9 bases that match TRBD1. This CDR3 region has 15 residues. V trimming: 2 bases; J trimming: 0 bases; junction bases outside the gene matches: 3. From germline, CDR1 is SGHDT and CDR2 YYEEEE.

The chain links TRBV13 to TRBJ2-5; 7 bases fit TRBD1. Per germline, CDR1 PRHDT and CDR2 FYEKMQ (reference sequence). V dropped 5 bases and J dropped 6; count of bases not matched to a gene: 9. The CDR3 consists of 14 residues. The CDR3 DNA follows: TGTGCCAGCAGCCGAGGGACAGAGGGGAAGACCCAGTACTTC. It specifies CASSRGTEGKTQYF.

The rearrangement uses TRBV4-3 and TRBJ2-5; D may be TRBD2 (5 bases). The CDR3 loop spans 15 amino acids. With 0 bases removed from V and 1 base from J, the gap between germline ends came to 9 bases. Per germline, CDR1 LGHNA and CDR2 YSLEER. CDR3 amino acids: CASSQDGLAQETQYF. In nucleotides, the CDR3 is TGCGCCAGCAGCCAAGATGGCCTAGCCCAAGAGACCCAGTACTTC.

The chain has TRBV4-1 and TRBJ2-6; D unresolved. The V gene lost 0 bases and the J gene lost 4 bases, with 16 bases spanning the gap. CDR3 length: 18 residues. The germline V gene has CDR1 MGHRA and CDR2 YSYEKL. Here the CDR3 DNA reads TGCGCCAGCAGCCAAGATCGTTCCGAGAGTTCCGGGGCCAACGTCCTGACTTTC. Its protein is CASSQDRSESSGANVLTF.

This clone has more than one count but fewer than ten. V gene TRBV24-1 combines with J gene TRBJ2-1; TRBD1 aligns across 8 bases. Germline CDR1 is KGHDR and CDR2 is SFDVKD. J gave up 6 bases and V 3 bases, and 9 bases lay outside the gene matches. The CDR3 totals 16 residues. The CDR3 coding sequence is TGTGCCACCAGTGATATTTTAGGACAGGGTATCAATGAGCAGTTCTTC. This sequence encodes CATSDILGQGINEQFF.

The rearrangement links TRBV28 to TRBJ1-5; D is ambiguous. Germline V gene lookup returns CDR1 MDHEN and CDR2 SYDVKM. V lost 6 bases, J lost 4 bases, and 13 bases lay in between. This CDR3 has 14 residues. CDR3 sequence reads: CASRRSGWNQPQHF. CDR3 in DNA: TGTGCCAGCAGGCGGAGCGGGTGGAATCAGCCCCAGCATTTT.

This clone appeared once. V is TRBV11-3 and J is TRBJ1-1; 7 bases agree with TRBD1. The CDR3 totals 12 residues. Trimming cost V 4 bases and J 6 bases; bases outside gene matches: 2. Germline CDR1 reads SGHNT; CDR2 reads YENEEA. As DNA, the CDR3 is TGTGCCAGCAGCTCGGGACAGCCTGAAGCTTTCTTT. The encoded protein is CASSSGQPEAFF.

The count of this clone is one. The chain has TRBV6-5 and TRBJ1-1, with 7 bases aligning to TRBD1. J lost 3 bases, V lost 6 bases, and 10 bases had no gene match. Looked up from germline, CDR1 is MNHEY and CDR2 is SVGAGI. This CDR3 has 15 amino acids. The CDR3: CASRGQGGPHTEAFF. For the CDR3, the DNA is TGTGCCAGCAGAGGGCAGGGGGGCCCTCACACTGAAGCTTTCTTT.

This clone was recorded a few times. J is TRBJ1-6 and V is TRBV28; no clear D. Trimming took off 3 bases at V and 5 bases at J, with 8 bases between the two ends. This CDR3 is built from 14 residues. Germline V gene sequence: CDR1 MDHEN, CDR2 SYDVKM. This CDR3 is CASSLTGNNSPLHF. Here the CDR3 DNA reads TGTGCCAGCAGTTTGACGGGAAATAATTCACCCCTCCACTTT.

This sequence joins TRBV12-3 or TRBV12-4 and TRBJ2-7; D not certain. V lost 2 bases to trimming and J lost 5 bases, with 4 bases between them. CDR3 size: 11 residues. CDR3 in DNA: TGTGCCAGCAGTTTAATCGACGAGCAGTACTTC. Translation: CASSLIDEQYF.

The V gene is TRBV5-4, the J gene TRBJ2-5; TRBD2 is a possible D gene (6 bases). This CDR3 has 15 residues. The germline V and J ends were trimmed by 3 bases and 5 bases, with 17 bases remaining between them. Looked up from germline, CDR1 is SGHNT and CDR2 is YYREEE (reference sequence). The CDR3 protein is CASSSGGGIGETQYF. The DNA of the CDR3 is TGTGCCAGCAGCTCGGGTGGGGGGATAGGGGAGACCCAGTACTTC. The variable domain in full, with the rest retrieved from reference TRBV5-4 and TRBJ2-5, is ETGVTQSPTHLIKTRGQQVTLRCSSQSGHNTVSWYQQALGQGPQFIFQYYREEENGRGNFPPRFSGLQFPNYSSELNVNALELDDSALYLCASSSGGGIGETQYFGPGTRLLVL.

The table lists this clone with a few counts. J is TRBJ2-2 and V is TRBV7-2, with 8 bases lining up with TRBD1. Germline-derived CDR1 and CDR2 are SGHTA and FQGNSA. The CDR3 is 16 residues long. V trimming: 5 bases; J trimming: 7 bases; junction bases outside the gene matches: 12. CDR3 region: CASSTRTGQGSGELFF. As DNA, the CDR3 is TGTGCCAGCAGCACCCGGACCGGACAGGGAAGCGGGGAGCTGTTTTTT.

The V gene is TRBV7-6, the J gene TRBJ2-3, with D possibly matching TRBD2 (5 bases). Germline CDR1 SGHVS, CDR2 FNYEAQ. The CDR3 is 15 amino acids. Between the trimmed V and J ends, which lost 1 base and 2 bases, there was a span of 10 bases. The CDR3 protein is CASSLEAATTDTQYF. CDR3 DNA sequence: TGTGCCAGCAGCTTAGAAGCGGCGACCACAGATACGCAGTATTTT. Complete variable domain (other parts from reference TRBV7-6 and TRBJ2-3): GAGVSQSPRYKVTKRGQDVALRCDPISGHVSLYWYRQALGQGPEFLTYFNYEAQQDKSGLPNDRFSAERPEGSISTLTIQRTEQRDSAMYRCASSLEAATTDTQYFGPGTRLTVL.

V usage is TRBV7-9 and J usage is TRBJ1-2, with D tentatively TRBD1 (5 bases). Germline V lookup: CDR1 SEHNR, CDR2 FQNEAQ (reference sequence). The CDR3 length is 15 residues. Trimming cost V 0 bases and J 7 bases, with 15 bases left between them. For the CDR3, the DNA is TGTGCCAGCAGCTTAGCGAACAGGCCCGCCCGTGGCTACACCTTC. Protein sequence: CASSLANRPARGYTF.

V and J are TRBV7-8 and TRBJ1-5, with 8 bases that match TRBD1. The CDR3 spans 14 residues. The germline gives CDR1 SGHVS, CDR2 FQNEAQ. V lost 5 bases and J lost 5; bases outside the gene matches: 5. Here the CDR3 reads CASSQGQVHQPQHF. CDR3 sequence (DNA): TGTGCCAGCAGCCAGGGACAGGTTCATCAGCCCCAGCATTTT.

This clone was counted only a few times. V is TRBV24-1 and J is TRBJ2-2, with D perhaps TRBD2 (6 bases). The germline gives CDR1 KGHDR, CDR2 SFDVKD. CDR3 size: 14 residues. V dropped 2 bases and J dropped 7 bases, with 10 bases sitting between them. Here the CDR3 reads CATSDWRGNGELFF. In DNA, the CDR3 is TGTGCCACCAGTGATTGGAGGGGAAACGGGGAGCTGTTTTTT.

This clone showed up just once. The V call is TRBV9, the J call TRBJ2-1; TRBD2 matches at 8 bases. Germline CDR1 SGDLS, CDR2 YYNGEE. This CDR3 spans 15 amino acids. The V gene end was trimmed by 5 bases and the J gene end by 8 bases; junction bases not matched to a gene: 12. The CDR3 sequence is CASSEGKGLVHEQFF. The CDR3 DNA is TGTGCCAGCAGTGAGGGCAAGGGACTAGTTCATGAGCAGTTCTTC.

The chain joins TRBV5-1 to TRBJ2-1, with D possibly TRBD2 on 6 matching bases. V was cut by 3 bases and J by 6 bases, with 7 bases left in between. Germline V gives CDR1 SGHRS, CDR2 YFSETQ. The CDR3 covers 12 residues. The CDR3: CASSWRANEQFF. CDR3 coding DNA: TGCGCCAGCAGCTGGAGGGCCAATGAGCAGTTCTTC.

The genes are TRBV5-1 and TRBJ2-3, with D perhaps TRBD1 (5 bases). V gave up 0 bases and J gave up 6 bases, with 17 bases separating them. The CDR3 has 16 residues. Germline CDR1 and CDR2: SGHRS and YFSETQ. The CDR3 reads CASSLAVSGPTDTQYF. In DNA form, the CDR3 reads TGCGCCAGCAGCTTGGCCGTGTCAGGGCCCACGGATACGCAGTATTTT.

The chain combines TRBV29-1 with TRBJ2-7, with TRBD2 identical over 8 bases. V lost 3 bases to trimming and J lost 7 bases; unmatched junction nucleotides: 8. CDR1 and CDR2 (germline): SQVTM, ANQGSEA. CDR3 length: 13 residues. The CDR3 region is CSVEAPGTREQYF. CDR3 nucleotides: TGCAGCGTTGAGGCCCCAGGGACTAGAGAGCAGTACTTC.

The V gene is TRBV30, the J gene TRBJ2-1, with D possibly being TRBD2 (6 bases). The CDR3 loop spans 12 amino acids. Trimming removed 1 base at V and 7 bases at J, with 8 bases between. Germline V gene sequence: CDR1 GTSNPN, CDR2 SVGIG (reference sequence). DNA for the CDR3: TGTGCCTGGAGTGGCCTAGCGAATGAGCAGTTCTTC. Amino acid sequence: CAWSGLANEQFF.